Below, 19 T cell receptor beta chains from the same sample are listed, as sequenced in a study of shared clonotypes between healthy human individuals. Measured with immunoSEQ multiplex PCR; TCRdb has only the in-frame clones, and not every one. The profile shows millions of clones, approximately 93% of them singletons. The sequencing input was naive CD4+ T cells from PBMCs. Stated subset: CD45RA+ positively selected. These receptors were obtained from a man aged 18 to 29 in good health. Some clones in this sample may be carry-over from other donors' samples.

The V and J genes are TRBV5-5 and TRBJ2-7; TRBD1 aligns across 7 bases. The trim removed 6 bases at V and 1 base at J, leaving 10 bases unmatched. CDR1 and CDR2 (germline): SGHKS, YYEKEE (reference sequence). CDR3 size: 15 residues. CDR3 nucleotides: TGTGCCAGCACAAGCAGACAGGGTTTATCCTACGAGCAGTACTTC. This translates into CASTSRQGLSYEQYF.

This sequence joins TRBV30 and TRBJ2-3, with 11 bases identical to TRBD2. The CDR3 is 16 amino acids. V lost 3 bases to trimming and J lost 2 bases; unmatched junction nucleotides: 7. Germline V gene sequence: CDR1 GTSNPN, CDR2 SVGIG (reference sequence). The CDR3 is CAWSEGLADYTDTQYF. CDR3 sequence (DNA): TGTGCCTGGAGCGAGGGACTAGCGGACTACACAGATACGCAGTATTTT.

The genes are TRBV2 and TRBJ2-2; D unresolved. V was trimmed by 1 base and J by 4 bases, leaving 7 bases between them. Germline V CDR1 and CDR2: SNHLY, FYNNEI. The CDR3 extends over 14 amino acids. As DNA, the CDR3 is TGTGCCAGCAGTGAAGATGGTTCCACCGGGGAGCTGTTTTTT. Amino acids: CASSEDGSTGELFF.

CDR3 nucleotide sequence: TGCGCCAGCAGCTTGGCCCCAGGAAGCGGAACTAATGAAAAACTGTTTTTT. Residues: CASSLAPGSGTNEKLFF. The rearrangement uses TRBV5-1 and TRBJ1-4; D gene uncertain. Germline V gene data show CDR1 as SGHRS and CDR2 as YFSETQ. The CDR3 has 17 amino acids. The V end was cut by 0 bases, the J end by 1 base, with 13 bases between.

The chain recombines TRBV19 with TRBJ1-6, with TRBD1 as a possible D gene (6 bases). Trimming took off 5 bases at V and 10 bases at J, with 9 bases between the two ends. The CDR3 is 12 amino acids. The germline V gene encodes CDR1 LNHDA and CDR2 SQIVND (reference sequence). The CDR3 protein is CASSEQGSPLHF. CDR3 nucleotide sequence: TGTGCCAGTAGTGAACAGGGATCACCCCTCCACTTT.

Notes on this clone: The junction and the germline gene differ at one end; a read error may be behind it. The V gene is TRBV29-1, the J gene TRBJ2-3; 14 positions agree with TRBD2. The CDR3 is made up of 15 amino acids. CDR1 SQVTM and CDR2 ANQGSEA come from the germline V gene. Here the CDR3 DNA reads TGCAACGTTGGAGGACTAGCGGGAGGATCAGATACGCAGTATTTT. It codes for CNVGGLAGGSDTQYF.

CDR3 region: CASRPSLGAYSYEQYF. The CDR3 DNA is TGTGCCAGCAGACCGTCGCTGGGCGCGTACTCCTACGAGCAGTACTTC. The chain recombines TRBV28 with TRBJ2-7; D is uncertain. V was trimmed by 6 bases and J by 0 bases, leaving 18 bases between them. CDR3 length: 16 amino acids. Germline V gives CDR1 MDHEN, CDR2 SYDVKM.

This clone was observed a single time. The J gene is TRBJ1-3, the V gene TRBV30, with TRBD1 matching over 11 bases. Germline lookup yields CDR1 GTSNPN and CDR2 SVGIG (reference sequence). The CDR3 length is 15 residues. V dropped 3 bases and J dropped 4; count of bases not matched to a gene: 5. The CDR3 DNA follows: TGTGCCTGGAGCACAGGACAGGGGGCAGGAAACACCATATATTTT. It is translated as CAWSTGQGAGNTIYF.

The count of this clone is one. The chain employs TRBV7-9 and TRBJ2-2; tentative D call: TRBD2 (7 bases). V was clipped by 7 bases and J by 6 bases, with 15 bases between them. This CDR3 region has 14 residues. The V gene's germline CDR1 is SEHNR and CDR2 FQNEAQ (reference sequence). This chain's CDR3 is CASIIQGGAGELFF. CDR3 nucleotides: TGTGCCAGCATAATACAGGGAGGGGCCGGGGAGCTGTTTTTT.

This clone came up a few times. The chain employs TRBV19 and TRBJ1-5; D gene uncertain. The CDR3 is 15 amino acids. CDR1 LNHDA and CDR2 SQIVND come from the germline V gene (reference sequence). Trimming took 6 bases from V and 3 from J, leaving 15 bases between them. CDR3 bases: TGTGCCAGTAGGATTCCTGGCCAGAACAATCAGCCCCAGCATTTT. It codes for CASRIPGQNNQPQHF.

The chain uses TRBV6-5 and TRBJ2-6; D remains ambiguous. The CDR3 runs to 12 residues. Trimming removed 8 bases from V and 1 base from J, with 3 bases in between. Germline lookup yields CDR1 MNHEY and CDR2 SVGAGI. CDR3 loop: CASASGANVLTF. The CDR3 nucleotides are TGTGCCAGCGCTTCTGGGGCCAACGTCCTGACTTTC.

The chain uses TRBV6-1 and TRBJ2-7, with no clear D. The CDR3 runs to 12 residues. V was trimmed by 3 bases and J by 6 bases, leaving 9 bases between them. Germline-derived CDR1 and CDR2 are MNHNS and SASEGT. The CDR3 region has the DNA TGTGCCAGCAGTGAGAGGTGGGGCGAGCAGTACTTC. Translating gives CASSERWGEQYF.

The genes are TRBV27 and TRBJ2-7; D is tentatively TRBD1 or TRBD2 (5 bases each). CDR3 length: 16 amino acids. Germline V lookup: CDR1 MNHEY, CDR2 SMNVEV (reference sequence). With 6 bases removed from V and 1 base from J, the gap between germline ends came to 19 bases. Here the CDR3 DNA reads TGTGCCAGCAGCCAATCAACCGGGACGGATTCCTACGAGCAGTACTTC. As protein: CASSQSTGTDSYEQYF.

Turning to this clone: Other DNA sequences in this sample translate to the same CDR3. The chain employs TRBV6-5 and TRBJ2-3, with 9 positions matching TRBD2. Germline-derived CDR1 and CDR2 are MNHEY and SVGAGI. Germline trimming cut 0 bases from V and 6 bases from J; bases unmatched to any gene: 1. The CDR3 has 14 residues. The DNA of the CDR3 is TGTGCCAGCAGTTACTCGGGGACTAGCGATACGCAGTATTTT. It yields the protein CASSYSGTSDTQYF.

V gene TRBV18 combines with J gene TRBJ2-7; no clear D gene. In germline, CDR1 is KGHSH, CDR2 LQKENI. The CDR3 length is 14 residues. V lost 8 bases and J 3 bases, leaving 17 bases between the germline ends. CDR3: CASTLGSGLYEQYF. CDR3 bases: TGTGCCAGCACCCTGGGTAGTGGGCTCTACGAGCAGTACTTC.

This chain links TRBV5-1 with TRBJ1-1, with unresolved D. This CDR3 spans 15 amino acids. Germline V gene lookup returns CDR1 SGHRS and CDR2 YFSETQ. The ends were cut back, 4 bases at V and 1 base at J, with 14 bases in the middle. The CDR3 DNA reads TGCGCCAGCAGCCCGAGAGGCAAGGAGAACACTGAAGCTTTCTTT. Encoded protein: CASSPRGKENTEAFF.

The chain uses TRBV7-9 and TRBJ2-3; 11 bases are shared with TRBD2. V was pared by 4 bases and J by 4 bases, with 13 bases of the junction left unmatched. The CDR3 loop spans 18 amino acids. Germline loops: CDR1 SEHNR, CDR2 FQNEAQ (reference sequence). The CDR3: CASSSRGGLAANSDTQYF. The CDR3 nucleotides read TGTGCCAGCAGCTCCCGCGGGGGACTAGCGGCTAATTCAGATACGCAGTATTTT.

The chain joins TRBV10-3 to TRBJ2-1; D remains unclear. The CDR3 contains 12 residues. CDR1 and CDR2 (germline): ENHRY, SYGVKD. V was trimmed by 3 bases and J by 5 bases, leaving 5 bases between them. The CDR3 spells CAISEFNNEQFF. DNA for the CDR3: TGTGCCATCAGTGAATTTAACAATGAGCAGTTCTTC.

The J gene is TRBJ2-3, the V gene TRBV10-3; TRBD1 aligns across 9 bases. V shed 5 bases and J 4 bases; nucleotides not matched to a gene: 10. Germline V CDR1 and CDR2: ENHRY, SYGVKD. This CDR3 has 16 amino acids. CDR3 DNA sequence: TGTGCCATCAGTTCCTACAGGGGGCGGGAATCAGATACGCAGTATTTT. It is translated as CAISSYRGRESDTQYF.